A selection of T cell receptor beta chains follows, all from one sample in a study of technical replicates of blood from four donors. Produced via immunoSEQ multiplex PCR; TCRdb's table is partial and in-frame only. Among some 89,000 clones listed, about 95% were seen once. Sample: T cells isolated from PBMCs. These receptors all come from a human donor in good health. The CDR3 runs from the conserved cysteine through the conserved F or W. The D gene is left open where the match is weak. A row's size may be missing; if present it is once, few, many or a size class.

d_gene | j_gene | v_gene | abundance | CDR3nt | CDR3aa
NA | TRBJ1-4 | TRBV27 | NA | TGTGCCAGCAAAGTTCAAGCAGGGGCAAATGAAAAACTGTTTTTT | CASKVQAGANEKLFF
TRBD1 | TRBJ2-3 | TRBV29-1 | NA | TGCAGCGTCTGGACAGGGGATGCAGATACGCAGTATTTT | CSVWTGDADTQYF
NA | TRBJ1-4 | TRBV6-5 | NA | TGTGCCAGCAGTTACTCGGGCAGAAAAAATGAAAAACTGTTTTTT | CASSYSGRKNEKLFF
NA | TRBJ1-1 | TRBV30 | NA | TGTGCCTGGACCGTCGGCACTGAAGCTTTCTTT | CAWTVGTEAFF
TRBD2 | TRBJ2-1 | TRBV28 | NA | TGTGCCAGCAGCCGAGAGCGGGAGGCCTACAATGAGCAGTTCTTC | CASSREREAYNEQFF
TRBD1 | TRBJ1-2 | TRBV6-5 | NA | TGTGCCAGCACAAGAGGGGGCGGTGATGGCTACACCTTC | CASTRGGGDGYTF
TRBD1 | TRBJ2-7 | TRBV2 | once | TGTGCCAGCGAGGGGATCGGGACAGAACTCTACGAGCAGTACTTC | CASEGIGTELYEQYF
TRBD1 | TRBJ2-7 | TRBV6-5 | NA | TGTGCCAGCAGTTACGCGGGACAGGGGGCCTACGAGCAGTACTTC | CASSYAGQGAYEQYF
TRBD1 | TRBJ2-2 | TRBV4-3 | NA | TGCGCCAGCAGCCCCGGGACAGGGGGGACCTGGGAGCTGTTTTTT | CASSPGTGGTWELFF
NA | TRBJ1-2 | TRBV6-5 | once | TGTGCCAGCAGTCGAACCAGGGGTAACTATGGCTACACCTTC | CASSRTRGNYGYTF
NA | TRBJ1-2 | TRBV4-3 | NA | TGCGCCAGCAGCCAAGACTCCGCTAACTATGGCTACACCTTC | CASSQDSANYGYTF
TRBD2 | TRBJ2-7 | TRBV9 | once | TGTGCCAGCAGCGTAGATCACCCTAGCGGGAGTTCCTACGAGCAGTACTTC | CASSVDHPSGSSYEQYF
TRBD1 | TRBJ2-4 | TRBV27 | NA | TGTGCCAGCAGTTCCACAGGGGGCGGGGACATTCAGTACTTC | CASSSTGGGDIQYF
TRBD1 | TRBJ2-1 | TRBV2 | NA | TGTGCCAGCAGTGAGGGTGGACAGGGGGGGTATAATGAGCAGTTCTTC | CASSEGGQGGYNEQFF
NA | TRBJ2-7 | TRBV9 | NA | TGTGCCAGCAGCGTAGGAGGGGGAGCCTACGAGCAGTACTTC | CASSVGGGAYEQYF
TRBD2 | TRBJ2-7 | TRBV5-1 | NA | TGCGCCAGCAGCTTGTCACTAGCGGGAGTAAGTGAGCAGTACTTC | CASSLSLAGVSEQYF
NA | TRBJ1-1 | TRBV27 | NA | TGTGCCAGCAGTTTAGGGCTTAGGGGGGGCACTGAAGCTTTCTTT | CASSLGLRGGTEAFF
TRBD2 | TRBJ2-1 | TRBV11-2 | NA | TGTGCCAGCAGCTTAAGTCTAGCGGGACACAATGAGCAGTTCTTC | CASSLSLAGHNEQFF
TRBD1 | TRBJ2-7 | TRBV11-3 | once | TGTGCCAGCAGCTTAAACAGGGGATCCTCCTACGAGCAGTACTTC | CASSLNRGSSYEQYF
NA | TRBJ1-1 | TRBV10-3 | few | TGTGCCATCAGTGGTTACAGGGACACTGAAGCTTTCTTT | CAISGYRDTEAFF
NA | TRBJ1-1 | TRBV6-5 | NA | TGTGCCAGCAGTCCGCCACAGGGACGCACTGAAGCTTTCTTT | CASSPPQGRTEAFF
TRBD2 | TRBJ2-1 | TRBV6-4 | NA | TGTGCCAGCAGTCGGGAGGCGGGACCCTACAATGAGCAGTTCTTC | CASSREAGPYNEQFF
NA | TRBJ2-1 | TRBV30 | NA | TGTGCCTGGAGCGGGAGCTCCTACAATGAGCAGTTCTTC | CAWSGSSYNEQFF
NA | TRBJ2-3 | TRBV7-9 | NA | TGTGCCAGCAGCCGAGATGGAGGGGAGACAGATACGCAGTATTTT | CASSRDGGETDTQYF
TRBD1 | TRBJ1-1 | TRBV2 | NA | TGTGCCAGCCCCGTACAGGGGGCAGGGTACACTGAAGCTTTCTTT | CASPVQGAGYTEAFF
NA | TRBJ1-2 | TRBV10-1 | few | TGCGCCAGCAGTGAGACCTTGGACCGCAGCGGTGGCTACACCTTC | CASSETLDRSGGYTF
TRBD1 | TRBJ1-2 | TRBV10-2 | NA | TGCGCCAGCAGTGAGTTACAGGGGGCGCAAGGTGGCTACACCTTC | CASSELQGAQGGYTF